This T cell receptor beta chain came from a study of molecular identifiers for immune sequencing clone quantification. Study-level points and caveats: In CMV-specific effectors, clones above 20 copies held over 98% of molecules; naive, under 1%.

TCRdb itself ran the PCR reads through MiXCR, one entry per CDR3 protein. The sample carries under 600,000 distinct CDR3 sequences, around 23% recorded once. Germline CDR1 DFQATT, CDR2 SNEGSKA (reference sequence). The length of the CDR3 is 13 residues. Losses at the gene ends were 6 bases for V and 6 bases for J; bases not matched to a gene: 8. A few counts support this clonotype. Antigen: not known. Sequenced material: naive CD8+ T cells from blood, with Jurkat cell RNA spiked in. Subset in this sample: FACS-sorted CD8+CD4-CCR7+CD45RA+ naive T cells. The sequence was collected from a human donor in good health. Some libraries in this study had Jurkat cell RNA spiked in. The chain combines TRBV20-1 with TRBJ1-2; 9 bases align to TRBD1. In nucleotides, the CDR3 is TGCAGTGCCCCGTTGGACAGGGGAGATGGCTACACCTTC. Amino acids: CSAPLDRGDGYTF.